Given below is one T cell receptor beta chain in context. Its antigen specificity is not known. Nothing much larger sits one base from this clone, and base qualities are not available. TCRbeta CDR3 regions were amplified from genomic DNA by means of the immunoSEQ Assay, a bias-controlled multiplex PCR. From the authors' description of their analysis: Nucleated cell counts per sample were estimated from amplification of reference gene primers within the assay. To quantify the absolute abundance of each unique TCRbeta CDR3 rearrangement, sequence reads were collapsed and filtered. For each sample, productive Simpson clonality was calculated by taking the square root of Simpson's diversity index across productive rearrangements. TCRdb retrieved this table from immuneACCESS and kept in-frame rearrangements only. Not all clones are present; in checked studies, unresolved V genes account for under half, and no reason is known for the remainder. That table supplies the V and J calls and clone size; D and trimming were determined from the DNA. The sample table holds tens of thousands of clones, of which 75% to 90% were seen once. Over 1% of the sample belongs to the ten largest clones.

This sample was included in a study of blood T cell repertoires in COVID-19 (TCRdb year 2020). Broadly, across the study: The collaborator samples originated in the United States, Italy and Spain and spanned the acute and convalescent phases of COVID-19. The repertoires were released in a freely available public database intended as a resource for research on the immune response to SARS-CoV-2. Sample metadata almost always included a de-identified subject ID, COVID-19 status, age in years and sex. Deeply sampled blood TCRbeta repertoires from subjects exposed to, actively infected with, or recovered from COVID-19 were included in the dataset. HLA class I and class II types, where available, came from metadata supplied by the sample provider rather than from assay-based typing. The samples were drawn from the first 160 participants of the ongoing ImmuneRACE study and from some 1,300 subjects provided by 6 global collaborators. The prospective study material was composed of cDNA or gDNA derived from T cells, B-cell-depleted T cells, or PBMCs.

Counted from cysteine to phenylalanine, this CDR3 has 15 amino acids. Only the CDR3 portion is preserved as DNA: 45 bases, with reading frame beginning at the first base. V is pruned by 5 bases and J by 2 bases, leaving 3 bases of the junction without a gene match. Based on the germline V gene, the CDR1 and CDR2 sequences are LGHNT and FRNRAP. What the work shows at the level of the full study, not this receptor alone: The amount of clinical and demographic metadata varied by source and participant and was provided uncurated.

Collaborating institutions collected whole blood in K2EDTA tubes following their own protocols. For TCRbeta analysis, collaborators shipped samples in one of three forms: frozen whole blood, isolated PBMCs, or DNA extracted from either of those sample types. Rearrangement joined TRBV12-5 to TRBJ2-2, and 9 junctional nucleotides match TRBD1. Sequencing was done on a sample of peripheral blood. The origin of this receptor is a man aged 60-69 years with acute or convalescent COVID-19. The DNA reads as follows: TGTGCTAGTGGTATGGGACAGGGAAACACCGGGGAGCTGTTTTTT. It encodes CASGMGQGNTGELFF.